This TCR beta chain was recovered during a study of OX40 agonist ivuxolimab in advanced cancers. Study context: Head and neck, renal cell, melanoma or hepatocellular carcinoma were the cancers that dose-escalation patients had.

On this clone: Its antigen is not known.

Assay: immunoSEQ multiplex PCR; the TCRdb copy retains only in-frame clones and omits some. The sample contains tens of thousands of clones, roughly 80% of which appear only once. Study results and caveats: People who partly responded at 0.1-3.0 mg/kg had some of the least clonal expansion seen.

Trimming pared 1 base from V and 5 bases from J, leaving 5 bases between. The CDR3 loop spans 13 amino acids. Germline lookup yields CDR1 MGHRA and CDR2 YSYEKL. At cycle 4 day 1, cycle 7 day 1, and baseline, blood was sampled. The TCR sequence derives from an adult with an advanced solid tumor such as melanoma, head and neck, liver or kidney cancer. The material sequenced was CD4+ or CD8+ T cells sorted from blood, taken in a trial of the OX40 agonist ivuxolimab. V and J are TRBV4-1 and TRBJ2-2; D remains ambiguous. The CDR3 sequence: CASSQVWTGELFF. CDR3 bases: TGCGCCAGCAGCCAAGTGTGGACCGGGGAGCTGTTTTTT.